These 5 T cell receptor beta chains were all obtained from the same sample, sequenced in a study of shared clonotypes between healthy human individuals. TCRdb's table, derived via immunoSEQ multiplex PCR, lists solely in-frame clones and lacks some. This sample carries approximately 530,000 clones, almost 97% of them seen once, and the ten largest clones take 0.06%. Sequences were obtained from naive CD4+ T cells sorted from blood. The subset here: CD45RA+ positively selected. Every receptor here comes from a woman between 25 and 40 years old in good health.

As DNA, the CDR3 is TGTGCCAGTAGTATTGAGGGGGCGGACTATGGCTACACCTTC. Translation: CASSIEGADYGYTF. This chain joins TRBV19 and TRBJ1-2; 7 nucleotides line up with TRBD1. CDR1 is LNHDA, CDR2 SQIVND, per germline (reference sequence). With V trimmed by 3 bases and J by 3 bases, 4 bases remained unmatched. The CDR3 is 14 residues long.

The chain's CDR3 is CASSTTGRYEQYF. The CDR3 DNA follows: TGTGCCAGCAGCACTACAGGGCGATACGAGCAGTACTTC. This chain connects TRBV28 to TRBJ2-7, with D perhaps matching TRBD1 (6 bases). This CDR3 region has 13 residues. Trimming took 6 bases from V and 4 from J, leaving 13 bases between them. The germline V gene has CDR1 MDHEN and CDR2 SYDVKM. Supplemented by reference TRBV28 and TRBJ2-7, the full variable domain reads DVKVTQSSRYLVKRTGEKVFLECVQDMDHENMFWYRQDPGLGLRLIYFSYDVKMKEKGDIPEGYSVSREKKERFSLILESASTNQTSMYLCASSTTGRYEQYFGPGTRLTVT.

This chain links TRBV5-1 with TRBJ2-1, with 8 bases fitting TRBD2. Germline CDR1 and CDR2: SGHRS and YFSETQ. This CDR3 is 18 amino acids long. The junction had 9 bases not matched to a gene; V was cut back by 0 bases and J by 1 base. This CDR3 is CASSLGLARELSYNEQFF. For the CDR3, the DNA is TGCGCCAGCAGCTTGGGACTAGCGAGAGAACTTTCCTACAATGAGCAGTTCTTC.

The V gene is TRBV11-2, the J gene TRBJ1-5, with D perhaps matching TRBD1 (6 bases). The V end lost 2 bases, the J end lost 6 bases, and 11 bases lay between the germline ends. Germline CDR1 is SGHAT and CDR2 is FQNNGV. This CDR3 comprises 14 residues. The DNA of the CDR3 is TGTGCCAGCAGCTTAACCGGGGGCCTTCAGCCCCAGCATTTT. Residues: CASSLTGGLQPQHF.

The rearrangement uses TRBV27 and TRBJ1-2; no firm D call. This CDR3 region has 15 residues. V was pared by 5 bases and J by 4 bases, with 17 bases between. The germline CDR1 and CDR2 sequences are MNHEY and SMNVEV (reference sequence). CDR3 loop: CASSTRSRGSYGYTF. The CDR3 region has the DNA TGTGCCAGCAGTACCCGGTCTCGGGGTTCCTATGGCTACACCTTC.